The 11 T cell receptor beta chains below were found in one sample sequenced in a study of T-cell reconstitution after alpha-beta-depleted transplantation in children. Unique molecular identifiers were incorporated when the TCRbeta library was constructed. TCRdb called the PCR reads again in MiXCR, with one record for every CDR3 protein. This repertoire shows 600,000 to 800,000 distinct CDR3 sequences, under 15% found once; its top ten account for 0.79%. The input for sequencing was PBMCs, taken before TCRalphabeta/CD19-depleted stem cell transplant. The receptors were sampled from a girl aged 2 to 10 with congenital amegakaryocytic thrombocytopenia, due to receive a stem cell transplant.

This clonotype occurred a few times. Here the CDR3 reads CASSAGLAELLGELFF. CDR3 sequence (DNA): TGTGCCAGCAGTGCTGGACTAGCGGAGCTCCTCGGGGAGCTGTTTTTT. V and J are TRBV28 and TRBJ2-2; 10 nucleotides align to TRBD2. The ends lost 5 bases at V and 7 bases at J; junction bases unmatched: 10. The CDR3 totals 16 residues. Germline CDR1 and CDR2: MDHEN and SYDVKM.

This clonotype was detected a few times. The CDR3 reads CASSYSPELVYEQYF. CDR3 bases: TGTGCCAGCAGTTACTCCCCCGAGCTGGTCTACGAGCAGTACTTC. The rearrangement joins TRBV6-5 to TRBJ2-7, with D uncertain. Germline V lookup: CDR1 MNHEY, CDR2 SVGAGI. V was cut by 0 bases and J by 3 bases, with 12 bases left in between. The CDR3 is made up of 15 amino acids.

The sample holds many counts of this clonotype. The chain has TRBV5-1 and TRBJ1-3; D unresolved. The CDR3 has 14 amino acids. Trimming removed 2 bases at V and 2 bases at J, with 8 bases between. The V gene's germline CDR1 is SGHRS and CDR2 YFSETQ. The CDR3 bases are TGCGCCAGCAGCTTCGAGGGTACTGGAAACACCATATATTTT. Protein: CASSFEGTGNTIYF.

This clonotype came up many times. The chain couples TRBV3-1 to TRBJ2-7, with 11 bases fitting TRBD1. CDR1 LGHDT and CDR2 YNNKEL come from the germline V gene (reference sequence). Trimming took 5 bases from V and 1 from J; bases not matched to a gene: 7. The CDR3 spans 16 residues. The CDR3 nucleotides are TGTGCCAGCAGCACCTATCGGGACAGGGGGTCCTACGAGCAGTACTTC. Protein: CASSTYRDRGSYEQYF.

Ten or more counts support this clonotype. This rearrangement joins TRBV20-1 to TRBJ2-1, with 10 bases fitting TRBD2. Trimming removed 2 bases from V and 2 bases from J; junction bases left unmatched: 9. The CDR3 runs 17 residues. CDR1 is DFQATT and CDR2 is SNEGSKA in the germline V gene (reference sequence). The CDR3 sequence is CSARWGIAGGPYNEQFF. The DNA of the CDR3 is TGCAGTGCTAGATGGGGGATAGCGGGAGGCCCCTACAATGAGCAGTTCTTC.

This clonotype was seen many times. This rearrangement joins TRBV5-1 to TRBJ1-2; a weak D match, TRBD1 (5 bases). CDR3 length: 14 amino acids. Between the trimmed V and J ends, which lost 0 bases and 3 bases, there was a span of 9 bases. Germline V CDR1 and CDR2: SGHRS, YFSETQ. Here the CDR3 reads CASSLEAGDYGYTF. The CDR3 DNA sequence: TGCGCCAGCAGCTTGGAGGCGGGGGACTATGGCTACACCTTC.

This clonotype was observed at least ten times. The chain has TRBV5-1 and TRBJ1-2; D might be TRBD1 (6 bases). V lost 0 bases and J 5 bases, leaving 17 bases between the germline ends. The CDR3 is 16 residues long. Germline V CDR1 and CDR2: SGHRS, YFSETQ. The CDR3 loop is CASSLGLTGNGYGYTF. In DNA form, the CDR3 reads TGCGCCAGCAGCTTGGGACTAACAGGGAATGGGTATGGCTACACCTTC.

This clonotype was observed a few times. J is TRBJ2-7 and V is TRBV20-1, with 9 positions matching TRBD2. Germline V lookup: CDR1 DFQATT, CDR2 SNEGSKA (reference sequence). The V gene end was trimmed by 5 bases and the J gene end by 2 bases; junction bases not matched to a gene: 7. There are 14 residues in the CDR3. Here the CDR3 DNA reads TGCAGTGCTGCCGGACTAGCGAAAACCTACGAGCAGTACTTC. This gives the protein CSAAGLAKTYEQYF.

This clonotype was detected many times. The gene calls are TRBV7-2 and TRBJ2-3; unclear D gene. The germline CDR1 and CDR2 sequences are SGHTA and FQGNSA. V dropped 3 bases and J dropped 9 bases, with 16 bases sitting between them. There are 14 residues in the CDR3. CDR3 protein: CASSFSIRAGTQYF. The CDR3 coding sequence is TGTGCCAGCAGCTTTAGCATCCGGGCCGGAACGCAGTATTTT.

V gene TRBV5-1 combines with J gene TRBJ2-7, with TRBD2 matching 9 bases. The CDR3 sequence is 15 residues long. CDR1 is SGHRS, CDR2 YFSETQ, per germline. After removal of 4 bases from V and 2 bases from J, the junction contained 7 bases not matched to a gene. The CDR3, as DNA: TGCGCCAGCAGCACCCGACTAGCGGAACCCTACGAGCAGTACTTC. Translated: CASSTRLAEPYEQYF.

The V call is TRBV29-1, the J call TRBJ2-2; D uncertain. From germline, CDR1 is SQVTM and CDR2 ANQGSEA. Trimming removed 5 bases from V and 0 bases from J, with 16 bases in between. The CDR3 runs 16 residues. DNA for the CDR3: TGCAGCGTTTCGAATTGGGCTAACGCGAACACCGGGGAGCTGTTTTTT. It translates to CSVSNWANANTGELFF.